This TCR beta chain was found in a study of control samples from healthy donors and cancer patients. Only in-frame clones appear in the TCRdb table, and some are missing; sequencing was by immunoSEQ multiplex PCR. Altogether roughly 450,000 clones are present, 90% being singletons, with the ten largest covering 6% to 7%. There are 14 residues in the CDR3. The V gene lost 4 bases and the J gene lost 2 bases, with 12 bases spanning the gap. Germline V gives CDR1 MDHEN, CDR2 SYDVKM. Input material: PBMCs. This clonotype was obtained from a man between 35 and 55 years old with head and neck cancer. The chain employs TRBV28 and TRBJ2-7; TRBD2 is a possible D gene (7 bases). CDR3 in amino acids: CASSSGGQPYEQYF. The CDR3 region has the DNA TGTGCCAGCAGTTCCGGGGGGCAGCCCTACGAGCAGTACTTC.